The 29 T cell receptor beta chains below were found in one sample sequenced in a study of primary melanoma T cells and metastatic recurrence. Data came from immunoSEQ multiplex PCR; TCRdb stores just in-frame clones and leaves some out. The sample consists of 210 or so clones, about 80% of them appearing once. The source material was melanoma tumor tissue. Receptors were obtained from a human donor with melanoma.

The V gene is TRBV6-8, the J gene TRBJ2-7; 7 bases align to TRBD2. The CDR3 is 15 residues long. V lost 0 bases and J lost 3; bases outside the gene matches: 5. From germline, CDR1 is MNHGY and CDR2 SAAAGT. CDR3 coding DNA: TGTGCCAGCAGTTACTCGAGCGGCGGGAGCTACGAGCAGTACTTC. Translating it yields CASSYSSGGSYEQYF.

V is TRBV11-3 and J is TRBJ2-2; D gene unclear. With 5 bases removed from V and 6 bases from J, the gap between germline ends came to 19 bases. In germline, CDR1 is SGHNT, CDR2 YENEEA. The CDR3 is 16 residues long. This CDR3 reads CASSLFSRIRAGELFF. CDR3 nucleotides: TGTGCCAGCAGCCTATTCTCTCGCATTCGGGCCGGGGAGCTGTTTTTT.

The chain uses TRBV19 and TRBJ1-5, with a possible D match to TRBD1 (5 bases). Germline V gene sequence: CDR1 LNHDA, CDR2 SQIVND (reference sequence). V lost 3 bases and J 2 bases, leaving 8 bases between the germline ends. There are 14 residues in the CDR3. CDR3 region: CASSMTVGNQPQHF. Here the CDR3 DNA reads TGTGCCAGTAGTATGACAGTTGGCAATCAGCCCCAGCATTTT.

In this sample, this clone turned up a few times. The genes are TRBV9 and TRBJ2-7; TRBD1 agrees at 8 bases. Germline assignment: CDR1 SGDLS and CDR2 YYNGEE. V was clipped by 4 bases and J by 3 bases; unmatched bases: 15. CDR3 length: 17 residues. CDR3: CASSMSADREDYYEQYF. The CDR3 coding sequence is TGTGCCAGCAGCATGAGCGCGGACAGGGAGGACTACTACGAGCAGTACTTC.

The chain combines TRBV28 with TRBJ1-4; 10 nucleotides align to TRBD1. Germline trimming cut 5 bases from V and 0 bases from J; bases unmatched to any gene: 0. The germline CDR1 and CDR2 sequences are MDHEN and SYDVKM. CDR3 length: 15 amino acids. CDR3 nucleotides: TGTGCCAGCAGTGGACAGGGGGCAACTAATGAAAAACTGTTTTTT. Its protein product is CASSGQGATNEKLFF.

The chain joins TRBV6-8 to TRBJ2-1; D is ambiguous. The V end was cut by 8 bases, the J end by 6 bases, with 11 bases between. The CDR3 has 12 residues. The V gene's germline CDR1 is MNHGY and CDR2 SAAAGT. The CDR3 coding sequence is TGTGCCAGCGAACGGACCTCCAATGAGCAGTTCTTC. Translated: CASERTSNEQFF.

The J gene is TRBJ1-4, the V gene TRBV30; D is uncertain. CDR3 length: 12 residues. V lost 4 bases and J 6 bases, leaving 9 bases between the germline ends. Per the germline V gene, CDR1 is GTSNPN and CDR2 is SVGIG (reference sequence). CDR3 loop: CAWKGGDEKLFF. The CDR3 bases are TGTGCCTGGAAAGGAGGCGATGAAAAACTGTTTTTT.

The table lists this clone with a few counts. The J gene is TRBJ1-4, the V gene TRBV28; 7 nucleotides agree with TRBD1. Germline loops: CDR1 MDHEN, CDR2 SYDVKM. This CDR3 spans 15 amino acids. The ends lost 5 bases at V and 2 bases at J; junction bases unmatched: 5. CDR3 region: CASSLMTGTNEKLFF. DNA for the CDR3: TGTGCCAGCAGTCTGATGACAGGGACTAATGAAAAACTGTTTTTT.

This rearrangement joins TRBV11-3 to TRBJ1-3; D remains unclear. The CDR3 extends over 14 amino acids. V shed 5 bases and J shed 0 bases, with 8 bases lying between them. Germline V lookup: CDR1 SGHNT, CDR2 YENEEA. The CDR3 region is CASSGSFSGNTIYF. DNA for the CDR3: TGTGCCAGCAGCGGGAGTTTCTCTGGAAACACCATATATTTT.

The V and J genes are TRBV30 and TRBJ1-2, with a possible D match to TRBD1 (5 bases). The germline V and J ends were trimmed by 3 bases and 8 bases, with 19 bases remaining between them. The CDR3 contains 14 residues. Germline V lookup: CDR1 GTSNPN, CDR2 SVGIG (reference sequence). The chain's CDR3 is CAWSWDGSSWGYTF. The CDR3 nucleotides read TGTGCCTGGAGCTGGGACGGGAGCTCGTGGGGCTACACCTTC.

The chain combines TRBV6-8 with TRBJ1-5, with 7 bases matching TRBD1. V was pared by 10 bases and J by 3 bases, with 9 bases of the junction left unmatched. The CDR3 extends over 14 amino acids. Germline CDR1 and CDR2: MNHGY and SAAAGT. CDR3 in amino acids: CAIRGAESNQPQHF. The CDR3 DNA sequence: TGTGCCATCAGGGGGGCTGAGTCCAATCAGCCCCAGCATTTT.

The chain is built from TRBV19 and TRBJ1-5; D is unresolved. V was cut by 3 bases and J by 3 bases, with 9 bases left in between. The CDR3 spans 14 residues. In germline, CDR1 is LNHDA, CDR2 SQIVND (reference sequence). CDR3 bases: TGTGCCAGTAGTATTACCGGGAACAATCAGCCCCAGCATTTT. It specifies CASSITGNNQPQHF.

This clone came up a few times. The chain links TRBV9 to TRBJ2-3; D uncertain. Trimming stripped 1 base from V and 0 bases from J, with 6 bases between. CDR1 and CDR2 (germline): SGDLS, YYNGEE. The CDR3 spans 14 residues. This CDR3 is CASSVYPSTDTQYF. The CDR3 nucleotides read TGTGCCAGCAGCGTATACCCGAGCACAGATACGCAGTATTTT.

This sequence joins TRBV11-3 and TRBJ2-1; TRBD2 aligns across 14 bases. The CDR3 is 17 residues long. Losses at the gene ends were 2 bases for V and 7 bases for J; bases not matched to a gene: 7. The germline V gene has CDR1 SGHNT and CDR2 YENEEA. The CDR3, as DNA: TGTGCCAGCAGCTTAAATCCAGGGACTAGCGGGAGTAATGAGCAGTTCTTC. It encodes CASSLNPGTSGSNEQFF.

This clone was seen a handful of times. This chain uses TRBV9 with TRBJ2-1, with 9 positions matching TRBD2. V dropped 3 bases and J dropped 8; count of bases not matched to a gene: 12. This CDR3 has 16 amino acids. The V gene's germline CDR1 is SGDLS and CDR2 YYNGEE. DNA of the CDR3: TGTGCCAGCAGCGGAGCCATAGCGGGAGTAAGGTATGAGCAGTTCTTC. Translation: CASSGAIAGVRYEQFF.

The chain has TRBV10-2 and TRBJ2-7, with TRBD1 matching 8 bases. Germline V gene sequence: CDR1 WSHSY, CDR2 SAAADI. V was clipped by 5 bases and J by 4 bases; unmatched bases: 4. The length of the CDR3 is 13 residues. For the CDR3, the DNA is TGCGCCAGCAGTACCGGGACAGGATACGAGCAGTACTTC. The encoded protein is CASSTGTGYEQYF.

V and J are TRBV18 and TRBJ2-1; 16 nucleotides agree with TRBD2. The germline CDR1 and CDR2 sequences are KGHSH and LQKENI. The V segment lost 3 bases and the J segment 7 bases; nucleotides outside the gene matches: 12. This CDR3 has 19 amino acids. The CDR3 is CASSPTGTSGRAFGNEQFF. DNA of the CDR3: TGTGCCAGCTCACCCACGGGGACTAGCGGGAGGGCCTTCGGGAATGAGCAGTTCTTC.

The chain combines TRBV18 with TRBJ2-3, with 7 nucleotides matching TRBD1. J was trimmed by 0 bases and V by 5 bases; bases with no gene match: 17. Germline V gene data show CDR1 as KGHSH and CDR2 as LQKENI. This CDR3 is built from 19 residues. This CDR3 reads CASSEKYRDSEASTDTQYF. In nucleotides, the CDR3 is TGTGCCAGCTCAGAGAAATACAGGGACAGCGAGGCTAGCACAGATACGCAGTATTTT.

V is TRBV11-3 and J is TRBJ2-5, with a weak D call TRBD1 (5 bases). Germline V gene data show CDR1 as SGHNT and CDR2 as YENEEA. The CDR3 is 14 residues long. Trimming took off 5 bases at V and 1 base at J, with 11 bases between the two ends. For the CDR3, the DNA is TGTGCCAGCAGCCCCTCGGACACCCAAGAGACCCAGTACTTC. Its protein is CASSPSDTQETQYF.

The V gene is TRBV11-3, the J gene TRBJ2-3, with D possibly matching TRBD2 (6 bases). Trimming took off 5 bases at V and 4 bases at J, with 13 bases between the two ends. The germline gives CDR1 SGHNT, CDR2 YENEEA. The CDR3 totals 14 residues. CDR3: CASSTGLVADTQYF. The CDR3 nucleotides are TGTGCCAGCAGCACGGGACTGGTGGCAGATACGCAGTATTTT.

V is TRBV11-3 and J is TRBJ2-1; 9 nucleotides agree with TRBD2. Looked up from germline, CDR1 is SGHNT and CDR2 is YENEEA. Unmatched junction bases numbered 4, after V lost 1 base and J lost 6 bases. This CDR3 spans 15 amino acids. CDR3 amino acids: CASSLGREGRNEQFF. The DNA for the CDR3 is TGTGCCAGCAGCTTAGGGCGGGAGGGCCGCAATGAGCAGTTCTTC. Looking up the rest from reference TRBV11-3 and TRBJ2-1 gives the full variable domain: EAGVVQSPRYKIIEKKQPVAFWCNPISGHNTLYWYLQNLGQGPELLIRYENEEAVDDSQLPKDRFSAERLKGVDSTLKIQPAELGDSAVYLCASSLGREGRNEQFFGPGTRLTVL.

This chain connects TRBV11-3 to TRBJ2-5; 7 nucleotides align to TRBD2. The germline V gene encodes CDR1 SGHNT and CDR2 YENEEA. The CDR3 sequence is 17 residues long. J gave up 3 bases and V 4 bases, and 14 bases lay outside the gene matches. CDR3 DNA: TGTGCCAGCAGCTCAATTAGCGGGCGGACAAGCGAAGAGACCCAGTACTTC. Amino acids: CASSSISGRTSEETQYF.

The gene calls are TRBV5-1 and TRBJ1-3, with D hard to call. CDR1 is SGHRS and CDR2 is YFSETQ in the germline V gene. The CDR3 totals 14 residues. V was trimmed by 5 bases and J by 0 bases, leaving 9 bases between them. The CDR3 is CASRPLSSGNTIYF. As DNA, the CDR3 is TGCGCCAGCAGACCTTTAAGCTCTGGAAACACCATATATTTT. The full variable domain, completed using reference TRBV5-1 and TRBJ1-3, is KAGVTQTPRYLIKTRGQQVTLSCSPISGHRSVSWYQQTPGQGLQFLFEYFSETQRNKGNFPGRFSGRQFSNSRSEMNVSTLELGDSALYLCASRPLSSGNTIYFGEGSWLTVV.

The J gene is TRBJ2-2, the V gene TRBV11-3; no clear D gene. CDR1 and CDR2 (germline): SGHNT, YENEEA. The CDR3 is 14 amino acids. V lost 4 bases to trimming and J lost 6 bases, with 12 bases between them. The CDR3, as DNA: TGTGCCAGCAGCTCGGGTACGCACGCCGGGGAGCTGTTTTTT. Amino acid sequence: CASSSGTHAGELFF.

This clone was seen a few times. The CDR3 is CASSQALTGPHEKLFF. CDR3 in DNA: TGTGCCAGCAGTCAAGCCCTCACAGGGCCACATGAAAAACTGTTTTTT. The chain joins TRBV28 to TRBJ1-4; TRBD1 might be the D (6 bases). This CDR3 comprises 16 residues. Germline CDR1 is MDHEN and CDR2 is SYDVKM. The V end lost 5 bases, the J end lost 6 bases, and 19 bases lay between the germline ends. Based on the CDR3 plus reference TRBV28 and TRBJ1-4, the full variable domain is DVKVTQSSRYLVKRTGEKVFLECVQDMDHENMFWYRQDPGLGLRLIYFSYDVKMKEKGDIPEGYSVSREKKERFSLILESASTNQTSMYLCASSQALTGPHEKLFFGSGTQLSVL.

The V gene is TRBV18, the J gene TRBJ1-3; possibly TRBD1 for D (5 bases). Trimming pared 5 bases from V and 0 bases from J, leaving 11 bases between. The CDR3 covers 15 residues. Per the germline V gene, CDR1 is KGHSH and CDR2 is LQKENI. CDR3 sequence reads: CASSAQGVSGNTIYF. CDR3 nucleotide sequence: TGTGCCAGCTCAGCGCAGGGTGTCTCTGGAAACACCATATATTTT.

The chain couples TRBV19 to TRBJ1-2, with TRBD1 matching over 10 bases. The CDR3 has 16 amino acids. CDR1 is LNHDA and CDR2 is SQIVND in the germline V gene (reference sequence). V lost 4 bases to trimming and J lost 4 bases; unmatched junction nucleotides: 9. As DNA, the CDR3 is TGTGCCAGTAGTAGGGACAGGGGACCCGGGGGCTATGGCTACACCTTC. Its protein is CASSRDRGPGGYGYTF. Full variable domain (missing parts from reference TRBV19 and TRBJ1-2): DGGITQSPKYLFRKEGQNVTLSCEQNLNHDAMYWYRQDPGQGLRLIYYSQIVNDFQKGDIAEGYSVSREKKESFPLTVTSAQKNPTAFYLCASSRDRGPGGYGYTFGSGTRLTVV.

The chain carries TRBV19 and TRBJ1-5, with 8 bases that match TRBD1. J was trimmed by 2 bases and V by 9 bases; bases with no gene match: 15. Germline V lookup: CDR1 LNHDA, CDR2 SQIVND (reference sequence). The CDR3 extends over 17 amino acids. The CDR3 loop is CASNGDRSLGGNQPQHF. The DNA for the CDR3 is TGTGCCAGCAACGGGGACAGGAGCCTCGGGGGCAATCAGCCCCAGCATTTT.

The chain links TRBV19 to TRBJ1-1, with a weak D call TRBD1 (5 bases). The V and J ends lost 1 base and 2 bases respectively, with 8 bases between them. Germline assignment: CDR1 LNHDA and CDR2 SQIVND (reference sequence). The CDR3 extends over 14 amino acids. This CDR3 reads CASSIGQGNTEAFF. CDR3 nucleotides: TGTGCCAGTAGTATAGGGCAGGGAAACACTGAAGCTTTCTTT.